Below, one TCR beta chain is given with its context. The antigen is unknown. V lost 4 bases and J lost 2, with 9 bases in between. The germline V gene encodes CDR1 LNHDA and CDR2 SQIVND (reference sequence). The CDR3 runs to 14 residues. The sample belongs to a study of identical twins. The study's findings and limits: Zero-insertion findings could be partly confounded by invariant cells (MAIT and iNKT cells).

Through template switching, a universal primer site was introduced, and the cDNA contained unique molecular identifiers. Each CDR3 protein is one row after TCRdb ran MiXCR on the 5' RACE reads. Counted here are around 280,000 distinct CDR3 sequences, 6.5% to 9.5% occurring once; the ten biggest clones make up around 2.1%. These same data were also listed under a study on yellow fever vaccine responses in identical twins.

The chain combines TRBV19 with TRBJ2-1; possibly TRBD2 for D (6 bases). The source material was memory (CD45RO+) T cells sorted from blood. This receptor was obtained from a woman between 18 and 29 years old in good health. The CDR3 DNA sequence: TGTGCCAGTAGTAGCGGGAAGGCCTACAATGAGCAGTTCTTC. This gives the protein CASSSGKAYNEQFF.